The clone carrying this TCR beta chain was seen only a few times. Its antigen is not identified. A J-beta primer mix and a sample-barcoded 5' primer were used in a second PCR of roughly 7 to 12 cycles. Each CDR3 protein gets one entry after TCRdb re-called the 5' RACE reads with MiXCR. In the table there are some 1.4 million distinct CDR3 sequences, about 40% of which are singletons. V shed 6 bases, J shed 4 bases, and the junction held 12 bases outside the gene matches. The CDR3 has 16 residues. Germline loops: CDR1 DFQATT, CDR2 SNEGSKA (reference sequence). This sample is drawn from a study of blood T cells in healthy people across ages. Study-level results: Leaving the PBMCs unsorted stopped any conclusive comparison of naive versus antigen-experienced cells.

Material for sequencing was blood. The TCR originated in a woman between 18 and 29 years old in good health. The chain recombines TRBV20-1 with TRBJ1-5; TRBD1 aligns across 10 bases. Written as DNA, the CDR3 is TGCAGTGCGGCCACGGGACAGGGGAATAGGAATCAGCCCCAGCATTTT. Residues: CSAATGQGNRNQPQHF.